This TCR beta chain came from a study of T cell responses to AZD1222 COVID-19 vaccine. The CDR3 is made up of 15 amino acids. Germline CDR1 reads ENHRY; CDR2 reads SYGVKD. V was clipped by 1 base and J by 6 bases; unmatched bases: 8. Study-level findings and limits: Regions 160-218 and 743-854 dominated among vaccine-associated CD4 TCRs spanning spike. Nearly half of unique spike-specific TCRs reportedly avoided B.1.351 and B.1.1.7 mutated regions. Only after the peak T cell response were repertoires sampled. Clonal diversity was possibly underestimated; the donors were predominantly white British and more often female.

This clone has just one count. What it binds is unknown. Clones were sequenced by immunoSEQ multiplex PCR, and TCRdb holds only the in-frame ones, with some missing. The repertoire includes about 190,000 clones, approximately 90% of them detected once, and roughly 0.99% sits in the top ten. This sequence joins TRBV10-3 and TRBJ1-1; TRBD1 matches at 7 bases. The source is an adult in good health. The sequencing used peripheral blood, collected on day 0 of AZD1222 vaccination. The CDR3 is CAISELTGIYAEAFF. The CDR3 nucleotides read TGTGCCATCAGTGAGTTGACAGGGATTTATGCTGAAGCTTTCTTT.